Reported below is one T cell receptor beta chain. This clone was observed a few times. Its antigen specificity is not known. No base quality values were provided; no much bigger clone lies one nucleotide off. The sample belongs to a study of OX40 agonist ivuxolimab in advanced cancers. Broadly, across the study: Ivuxolimab, which targeted the costimulatory receptor OX40 (CD134), was an agonistic, fully human IgG2 monoclonal antibody. Partial responses were achieved by three dose-escalation patients, of whom one had hepatocellular carcinoma and two had cutaneous melanoma. Patients were allowed to have had prior anti-PD-1, anti-PD-L1 or anti-CTLA-4 therapy, and around 37% of the dose-escalation patients had previously received checkpoint inhibitors. The paper describes the monotherapy dose-escalation part (N of about 50 patients) of the phase I trial of ivuxolimab. Intravenous ivuxolimab was administered to patients every 2 weeks at six dose levels: 0.01, 0.1, 0.3, 1.5, 3 and 10 mg/kg. In the dose-escalation cohort, 75% to 85% of patients were male, and the mean age was roughly 60 years with a range of about 20 to 80. The purpose of peripheral TCRbeta sequencing was to test whether ivuxolimab changed TCR sequence diversity and led to clonal T-cell expansion. Among the 52 dose-escalation patients, around 20 had hepatocellular carcinoma, roughly 15 melanoma, 9 renal cell carcinoma and 9 head and neck cancer. On the study overall, not on this receptor specifically: After ivuxolimab, expanded clones were on average more numerous among CD8+ T cells than among CD4+ T cells. Low levels of normalized T-cell clonal expansion were also seen in some patients who did not respond. At doses from 0.1 to 3.0 mg/kg, clonal expansion was seen in both CD4+ and CD8+ blood T cells between baseline and week 6. In the 0.1-3.0 mg/kg groups, partial responders had among the lowest normalized peripheral clonal expansion, particularly in CD8+ T cells. The antigen specificity of the peripheral T cells that underwent clonal expansion was not determined.

Genomic DNA was extracted from sorted cells for sequencing of the TCRbeta CDR3 region. The immunoSEQ Assay was used to sequence the TCRbeta CDR3 regions. TCRdb mirrors the immuneACCESS table, restricted to in-frame sequences. Some clones are absent from its copies; in checked studies, under half trace to an unresolved V gene, and the reason for the others is unknown. The sample table shows some 16,000 clones, and roughly four fifths are seen once. Together, the top ten hold 2% to 2.5% of the sample. The trial excluded patients who had a history of autoimmune disease or who were on systemic immunosuppression. Peripheral blood for TCR sequencing was collected from all dose cohorts at baseline, on cycle 4 day 1, and on cycle 7 day 1. Samples came from an open-label, multicenter, first-in-human phase I dose-escalation trial of ivuxolimab. Adults with locally advanced or metastatic head and neck squamous cell, hepatocellular, melanoma or renal cell carcinoma were enrolled in the trial. CD4+ and CD8+ T cells were sorted separately from peripheral blood before TCR sequencing.

After removal of 4 bases from V and 4 bases from J, the junction retains 7 bases not matched to a gene. CDR1 and CDR2, looked up from the germline V gene (reference sequence), are LNHDA and SQIVND. The CDR3 measures 15 amino acids from cysteine to phenylalanine. This entry keeps only the CDR3 DNA: 45 bases, framed from base 1. Sequenced material: CD4+ or CD8+ T cells sorted from blood, taken in a trial of the OX40 agonist ivuxolimab. The chain uses TRBV19 and TRBJ2-5; the junction holds 9 bases that match TRBD2. The receptor was derived from an adult with an advanced solid tumor such as melanoma, head and neck, liver or kidney cancer. This receptor has the CDR3 CASSRLGLAIETQYF. The DNA sequence follows: TGTGCCAGTAGTAGGCTGGGACTAGCAATAGAGACCCAGTACTTC.